These T cell receptor beta chains were read from a single sample in a study of cytomegalovirus exposure and HLA in healthy donors. TCRdb's copy holds only in-frame clones and misses some; the assay was immunoSEQ multiplex PCR. The data show approximately 190,000 clones, around 80% seen once. Source material: PBMCs. The receptors were sampled from a woman younger than 45 in good health and CMV-seropositive. Both conserved end residues are part of each CDR3. D genes are given only for firm matches. The size of a clone is reported for some rows only, either as once, few or many, or as a class for expanded clones.

cdr3_aa,cdr3_nt,v_call,j_call,clone_size,d_call
CASSLAGASDTQYF,TGTGCCAGCAGCTTAGCGGGAGCCTCAGATACGCAGTATTTT,TRBV7-8,TRBJ2-3,-,-
CSTSGAGYEQYF,TGCAGCACGAGCGGAGCGGGCTACGAGCAGTACTTC,TRBV29-1,TRBJ2-7,-,-
CASSQSRDSGPQHF,TGTGCCAGCAGTCAATCCCGGGACTCCGGGCCCCAGCATTTT,TRBV6-5,TRBJ1-5,-,-
CAWSVVYDRGNTEAFF,TGTGCCTGGAGTGTTGTTTACGACAGGGGGAACACTGAAGCTTTCTTT,TRBV30,TRBJ1-1,-,TRBD1
CATSYQGVINQPQHF,TGTGCCACTAGCTATCAGGGGGTAATTAATCAGCCCCAGCATTTT,TRBV7-8,TRBJ1-5,once,TRBD1
CASSLASGPYEQYF,TGTGCCAGCAGTTTGGCTAGCGGCCCTTACGAGCAGTACTTC,TRBV6-6,TRBJ2-7,-,TRBD2
CASSEGQLSYEQYF,TGTGCCAGCAGTGAGGGACAACTCTCCTACGAGCAGTACTTC,TRBV25-1,TRBJ2-7,-,-
CASSYSRGSNQPQHF,TGTGCCAGCAGTTACTCGAGAGGTAGCAATCAGCCCCAGCATTTT,TRBV6-5,TRBJ1-5,once,-
CSAAGHFNEKLFF,TGCAGCGCCGCAGGACACTTCAATGAAAAACTGTTTTTT,TRBV29-1,TRBJ1-4,-,-
CASSYTQGAYNEQFF,TGTGCCAGCAGTTACACGCAGGGGGCCTACAATGAGCAGTTCTTC,TRBV6-5,TRBJ2-1,-,TRBD1
CAWVDRGQNYEQYF,TGTGCCTGGGTTGACAGGGGACAAAACTACGAGCAGTACTTC,TRBV30,TRBJ2-7,-,TRBD1
CASSFRTGRNTEAFF,TGTGCCAGCAGCTTTCGAACAGGGAGAAACACTGAAGCTTTCTTT,TRBV5-6,TRBJ1-1,-,-
CASSLAAGGSNYGYTF,TGTGCCAGCAGTTTGGCGGCAGGAGGCTCTAACTATGGCTACACCTTC,TRBV28,TRBJ1-2,few,-
CATSLGTGTGEQYF,TGTGCCACCAGTCTAGGGACAGGGACGGGTGAGCAGTACTTC,TRBV15,TRBJ2-7,-,TRBD1
CASRFHQTYRKNIQYF,TGCGCCAGCAGGTTTCACCAGACATACCGAAAAAACATTCAGTACTTC,TRBV23-1,TRBJ2-4,-,-
CASSRGSYGYTF,TGTGCCAGCAGCCGCGGGAGCTATGGCTACACCTTC,TRBV6-5,TRBJ1-2,-,-
CASSLGGSQPQHF,TGTGCCAGCAGCTTAGGGGGTAGCCAGCCCCAGCATTTT,TRBV5-4,TRBJ1-5,once,-
CASRLDRAYGYTF,TGCGCCAGCAGATTGGACAGGGCCTATGGCTACACCTTC,TRBV5-1,TRBJ1-2,-,TRBD1
CASSSGQVYGYTF,TGTGCCAGTAGCTCGGGACAGGTCTATGGCTACACCTTC,TRBV19,TRBJ1-2,-,TRBD1
CASSLGRGVTEAFF,TGTGCCAGCAGCTTAGGCCGGGGAGTTACTGAAGCTTTCTTT,TRBV7-2,TRBJ1-1,-,-
CASSYRRGAGYEQYF,TGTGCCAGCAGTTACCGACGCGGAGCAGGGTACGAGCAGTACTTC,TRBV6-4,TRBJ2-7,-,-
CASSDLGANVLTF,TGTGCCAGCAGTGATCTCGGGGCCAACGTCCTGACTTTC,TRBV2,TRBJ2-6,-,-
CAWSGGLTSTETQYF,TGTGCCTGGAGTGGGGGACTCACGTCGACAGAGACCCAGTACTTC,TRBV30,TRBJ2-5,-,-
CASSLAPGRGLSGANVLTF,TGTGCCAGCAGCTTAGCCCCAGGGAGGGGACTCTCTGGGGCCAACGTCCTGACTTTC,TRBV13,TRBJ2-6,-,TRBD2
CASSSMDLPGKF,TGTGCCAGCAGTTCTATGGACCTCCCGGGGAAATTC,TRBV28,TRBJ2-7,-,-
CASRPGGSGNTIYF,TGTGCCAGCCGTCCGGGGGGGTCCGGAAACACCATATATTTT,TRBV13,TRBJ1-3,-,-
CASSSTGNNEQFF,TGTGCCAGCAGCTCGACAGGCAACAATGAGCAGTTCTTC,TRBV5-4,TRBJ2-1,-,-
CASTEGRSGAQPQHF,TGTGCCAGCACGGAGGGGCGGAGCGGAGCTCAGCCCCAGCATTTT,TRBV2,TRBJ1-5,-,-
CASSFLRDREFDYGYTF,TGTGCCAGCAGTTTTTTGCGGGACAGGGAGTTTGACTATGGCTACACCTTC,TRBV27,TRBJ1-2,-,TRBD1
CASGREGFPYNEQFF,TGTGCCAGCGGGCGGGAAGGATTCCCCTACAATGAGCAGTTCTTC,TRBV27,TRBJ2-1,-,-
CASSLDPLRGRSYNEQFF,TGCGCCAGCAGCTTGGACCCCCTGCGGGGCCGCTCCTACAATGAGCAGTTCTTC,TRBV5-1,TRBJ2-1,-,-
CASSLRGGQETQYF,TGTGCCAGCAGCTTAAGGGGGGGCCAAGAGACCCAGTACTTC,TRBV5-5,TRBJ2-5,-,-
CASSFGDSGANVLTF,TGTGCCAGCAGCTTCGGAGATTCCGGGGCCAACGTCCTGACTTTC,TRBV7-6,TRBJ2-6,-,-
CASSVPGEQYF,TGTGCCAGCAGTGTCCCGGGCGAGCAGTACTTC,TRBV25-1,TRBJ2-7,-,-
CASSAPAGISTEAFF,TGTGCCAGCAGTGCTCCCGCAGGGATATCCACTGAAGCTTTCTTT,TRBV2,TRBJ1-1,-,-
CASSPGLAGYEQFF,TGTGCCAGCTCACCGGGACTAGCGGGATATGAGCAGTTCTTC,TRBV18,TRBJ2-1,-,TRBD2
CAWSVLAGPTDTQYF,TGTGCCTGGAGTGTACTAGCGGGGCCCACAGATACGCAGTATTTT,TRBV30,TRBJ2-3,-,TRBD2
CASSDGGSRNIQYF,TGCGCCAGCAGTGACGGGGGATCTCGGAACATTCAGTACTTC,TRBV10-1,TRBJ2-4,-,-
CASRTGGQPQHF,TGTGCCAGCAGGACGGGAGGACAGCCCCAGCATTTT,TRBV6-5,TRBJ1-5,-,-
CASSSWTSGGFSEQFF,TGTGCCAGCAGTTCCTGGACTAGCGGGGGGTTTAGTGAGCAGTTCTTC,TRBV27,TRBJ2-1,-,TRBD2
CASSLPGTGVGDEQFF,TGTGCCAGCAGTTTACCCGGCACGGGAGTTGGGGATGAGCAGTTCTTC,TRBV28,TRBJ2-1,once,-
CASSFSTSVSGELFF,TGTGCCAGCAGCTTCTCGACTAGCGTGTCCGGGGAGCTGTTTTTT,TRBV5-6,TRBJ2-2,-,TRBD2
CASLATGELFF,TGTGCCAGTCTAGCGACCGGGGAGCTGTTTTTT,TRBV19,TRBJ2-2,-,-
CAWTIAGVLHEQYF,TGTGCCTGGACCATTGCAGGGGTTCTCCACGAGCAGTACTTC,TRBV30,TRBJ2-7,-,-
CASGLPTTSGPNNEQFF,TGTGCTAGTGGTTTGCCGACGACTAGCGGGCCAAACAATGAGCAGTTCTTC,TRBV12-5,TRBJ2-1,-,TRBD2
CAITPDRVLNYGYTF,TGTGCCATCACCCCAGACAGGGTGCTAAACTATGGCTACACCTTC,TRBV10-3,TRBJ1-2,-,TRBD1
CASSGLADTQYF,TGTGCCAGCAGTGGACTAGCAGATACGCAGTATTTT,TRBV2,TRBJ2-3,-,-
CASSPRAGGLYEQYF,TGTGCCAGCTCACCACGGGCTGGGGGCCTCTACGAGCAGTACTTC,TRBV18,TRBJ2-7,few,-
CASSPTGASYNEQFF,TGTGCCAGTAGCCCGACAGGGGCCTCCTACAATGAGCAGTTCTTC,TRBV19,TRBJ2-1,-,TRBD1
CAISESITANYGYTF,TGTGCCATCAGTGAGTCGATAACGGCTAACTATGGCTACACCTTC,TRBV10-3,TRBJ1-2,-,-
CASSLATSTNTVQETQYF,TGCGCCAGCAGCTTGGCCACGTCGACAAACACGGTCCAAGAGACCCAGTACTTC,TRBV5-1,TRBJ2-5,-,-
CSGGSRGNEQFF,TGCAGCGGCGGGAGTAGGGGCAATGAGCAGTTCTTC,TRBV29-1,TRBJ2-1,-,TRBD2